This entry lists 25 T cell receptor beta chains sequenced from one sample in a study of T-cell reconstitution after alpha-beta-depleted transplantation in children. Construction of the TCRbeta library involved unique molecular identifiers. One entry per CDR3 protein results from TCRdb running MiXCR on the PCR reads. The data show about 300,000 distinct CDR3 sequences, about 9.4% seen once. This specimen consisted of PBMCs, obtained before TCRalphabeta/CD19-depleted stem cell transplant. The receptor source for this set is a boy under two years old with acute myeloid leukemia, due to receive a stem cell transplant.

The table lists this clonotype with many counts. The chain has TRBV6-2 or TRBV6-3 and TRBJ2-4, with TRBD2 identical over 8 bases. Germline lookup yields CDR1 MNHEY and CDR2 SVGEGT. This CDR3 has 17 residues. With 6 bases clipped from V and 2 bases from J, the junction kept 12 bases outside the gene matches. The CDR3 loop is CASSPMGSGRSKNIQYF. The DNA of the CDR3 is TGTGCCAGCAGCCCGATGGGGAGCGGGAGATCCAAAAACATTCAGTACTTC.

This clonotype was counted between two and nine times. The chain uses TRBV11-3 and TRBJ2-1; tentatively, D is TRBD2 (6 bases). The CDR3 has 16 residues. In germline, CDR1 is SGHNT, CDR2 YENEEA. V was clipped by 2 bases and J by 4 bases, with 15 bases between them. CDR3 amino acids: CASSLRRSGLYNEQFF. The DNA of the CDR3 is TGTGCCAGCAGCTTACGGAGGAGCGGGCTTTACAATGAGCAGTTCTTC.

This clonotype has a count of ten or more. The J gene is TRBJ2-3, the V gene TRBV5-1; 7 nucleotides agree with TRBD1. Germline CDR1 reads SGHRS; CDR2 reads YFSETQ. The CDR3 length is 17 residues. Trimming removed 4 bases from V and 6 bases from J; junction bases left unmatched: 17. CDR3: CASSARPGQPPSDTQYF. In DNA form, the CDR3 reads TGCGCCAGCAGCGCGAGGCCGGGACAGCCTCCTTCGGATACGCAGTATTTT. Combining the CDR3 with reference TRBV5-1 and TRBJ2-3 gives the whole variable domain KAGVTQTPRYLIKTRGQQVTLSCSPISGHRSVSWYQQTPGQGLQFLFEYFSETQRNKGNFPGRFSGRQFSNSRSEMNVSTLELGDSALYLCASSARPGQPPSDTQYFGPGTRLTVL.

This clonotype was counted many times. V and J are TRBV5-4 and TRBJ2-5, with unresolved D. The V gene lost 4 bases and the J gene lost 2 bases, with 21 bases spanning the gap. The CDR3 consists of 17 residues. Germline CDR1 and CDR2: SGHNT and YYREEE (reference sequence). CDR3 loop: CASSAATQAVFQETQYF. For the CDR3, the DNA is TGTGCCAGCAGCGCGGCCACCCAGGCCGTCTTTCAAGAGACCCAGTACTTC.

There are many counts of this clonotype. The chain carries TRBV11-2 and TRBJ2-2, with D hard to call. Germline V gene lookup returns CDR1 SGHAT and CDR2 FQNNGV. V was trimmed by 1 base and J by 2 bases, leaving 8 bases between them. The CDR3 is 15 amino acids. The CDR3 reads CASSLGPFNTGELFF. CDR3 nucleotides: TGTGCCAGCAGCTTAGGCCCCTTTAACACCGGGGAGCTGTTTTTT.

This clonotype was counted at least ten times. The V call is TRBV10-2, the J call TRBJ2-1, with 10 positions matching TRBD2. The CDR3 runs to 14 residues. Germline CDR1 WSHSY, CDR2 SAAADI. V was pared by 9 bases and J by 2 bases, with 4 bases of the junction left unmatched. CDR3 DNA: TGCGCCAGTTCGAGCGGGGGGGCCTACAATGAGCAGTTCTTC. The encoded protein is CASSSGGAYNEQFF.

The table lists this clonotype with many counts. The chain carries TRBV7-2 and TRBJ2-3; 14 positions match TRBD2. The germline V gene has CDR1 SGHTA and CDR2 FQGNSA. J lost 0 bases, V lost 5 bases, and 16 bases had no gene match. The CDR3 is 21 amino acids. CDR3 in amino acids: CASSPHRLAGGLNPSTDTQYF. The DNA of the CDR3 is TGTGCCAGCAGCCCCCATAGACTAGCGGGAGGGCTTAATCCTAGCACAGATACGCAGTATTTT.

The CDR3 here is CASRSPGGGNTEAFF. CDR3 nucleotide sequence: TGTGCCAGCAGGTCCCCTGGGGGAGGGAACACTGAAGCTTTCTTT. The chain employs TRBV28 and TRBJ1-1, with D perhaps TRBD1 (5 bases). V gave up 6 bases and J gave up 1 base, with 15 bases separating them. From germline, CDR1 is MDHEN and CDR2 SYDVKM. The CDR3 consists of 15 residues.

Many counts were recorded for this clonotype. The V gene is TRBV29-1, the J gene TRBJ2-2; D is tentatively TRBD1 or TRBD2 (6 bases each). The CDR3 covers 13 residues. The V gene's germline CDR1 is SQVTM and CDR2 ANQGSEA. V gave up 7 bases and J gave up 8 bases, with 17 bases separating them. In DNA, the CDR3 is TGCAGCGGGGGGGCAGGTCAAGCGGGGGAGCTGTTTTTT. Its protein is CSGGAGQAGELFF.

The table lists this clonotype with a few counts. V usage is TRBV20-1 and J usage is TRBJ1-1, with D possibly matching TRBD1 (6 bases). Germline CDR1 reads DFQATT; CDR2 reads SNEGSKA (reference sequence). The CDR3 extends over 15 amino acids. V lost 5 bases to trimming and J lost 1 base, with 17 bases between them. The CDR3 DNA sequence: TGCAGTGCTCGCCCAGGGGAGGGAAAGAACACTGAAGCTTTCTTT. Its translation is CSARPGEGKNTEAFF.

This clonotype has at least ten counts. This CDR3 reads CASRRVGGGYGYTF. CDR3 DNA sequence: TGTGCCAGCAGGCGAGTAGGGGGCGGCTATGGCTACACCTTC. The chain couples TRBV12-3 or TRBV12-4 to TRBJ1-2; 7 positions match TRBD1. Losses at the gene ends were 6 bases for V and 4 bases for J; bases not matched to a gene: 8. The CDR3 is made up of 14 amino acids.

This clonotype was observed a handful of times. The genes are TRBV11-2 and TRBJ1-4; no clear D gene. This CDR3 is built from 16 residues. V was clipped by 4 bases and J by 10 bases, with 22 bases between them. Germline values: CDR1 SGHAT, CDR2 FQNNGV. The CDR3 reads CASSSTDVMRRGKLFF. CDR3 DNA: TGTGCCAGCAGCTCGACCGACGTAATGAGGCGGGGAAAACTGTTTTTT.

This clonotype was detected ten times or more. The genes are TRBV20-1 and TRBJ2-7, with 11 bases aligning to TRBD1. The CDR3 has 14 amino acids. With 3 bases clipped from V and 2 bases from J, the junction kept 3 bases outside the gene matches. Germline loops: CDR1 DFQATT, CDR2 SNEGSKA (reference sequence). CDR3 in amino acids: CSARGDRGTYEQYF. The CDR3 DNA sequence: TGCAGTGCTAGGGGGGACAGGGGGACCTACGAGCAGTACTTC.

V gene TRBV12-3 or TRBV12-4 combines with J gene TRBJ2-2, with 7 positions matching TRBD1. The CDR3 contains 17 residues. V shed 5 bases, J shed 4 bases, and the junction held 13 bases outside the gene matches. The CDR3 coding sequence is TGTGCCAGCAGTCCATGGGACAGCTTGCGGAGCACCGGGGAGCTGTTTTTT. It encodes CASSPWDSLRSTGELFF.

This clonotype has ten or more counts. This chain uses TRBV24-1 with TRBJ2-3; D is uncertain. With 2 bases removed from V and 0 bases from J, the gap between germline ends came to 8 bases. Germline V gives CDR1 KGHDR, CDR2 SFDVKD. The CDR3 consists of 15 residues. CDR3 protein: CATSDWTASTDTQYF. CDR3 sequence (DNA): TGTGCCACCAGTGATTGGACGGCTAGCACAGATACGCAGTATTTT.

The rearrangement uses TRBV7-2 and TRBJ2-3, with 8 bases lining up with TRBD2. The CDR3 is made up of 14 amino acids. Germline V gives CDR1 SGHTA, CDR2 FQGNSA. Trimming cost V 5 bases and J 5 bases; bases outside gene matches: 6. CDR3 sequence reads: CASSVGGAQDTQYF. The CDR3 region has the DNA TGTGCCAGCAGCGTCGGGGGGGCCCAAGATACGCAGTATTTT. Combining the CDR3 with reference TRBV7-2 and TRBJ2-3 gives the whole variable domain GAGVSQSPSNKVTEKGKDVELRCDPISGHTALYWYRQSLGQGLEFLIYFQGNSAPDKSGLPSDRFSAERTGGSVSTLTIQRTQQEDSAVYLCASSVGGAQDTQYFGPGTRLTVL.

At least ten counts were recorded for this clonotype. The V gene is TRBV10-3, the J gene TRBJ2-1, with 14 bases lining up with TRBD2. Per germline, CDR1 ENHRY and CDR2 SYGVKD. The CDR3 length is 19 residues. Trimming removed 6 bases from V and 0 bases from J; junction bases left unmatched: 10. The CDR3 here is CAISSGLAGALSSYNEQFF. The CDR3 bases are TGTGCCATCAGCTCGGGACTAGCGGGGGCCTTGAGCTCCTACAATGAGCAGTTCTTC.

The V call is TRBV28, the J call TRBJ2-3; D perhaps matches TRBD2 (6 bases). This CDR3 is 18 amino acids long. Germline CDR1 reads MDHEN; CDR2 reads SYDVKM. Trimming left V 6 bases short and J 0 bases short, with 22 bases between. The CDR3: CASSLSRLAWTSTDTQYF. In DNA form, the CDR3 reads TGTGCCAGCAGCCTTTCCCGGCTAGCGTGGACTAGCACAGATACGCAGTATTTT.

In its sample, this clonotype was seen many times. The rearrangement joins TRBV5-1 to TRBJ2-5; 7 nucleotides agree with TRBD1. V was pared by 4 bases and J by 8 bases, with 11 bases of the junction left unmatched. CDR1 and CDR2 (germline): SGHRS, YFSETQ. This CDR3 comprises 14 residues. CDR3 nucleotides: TGCGCCAGCAGCATAATCCGGGACAGTCGAACCCAGTACTTC. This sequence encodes CASSIIRDSRTQYF.

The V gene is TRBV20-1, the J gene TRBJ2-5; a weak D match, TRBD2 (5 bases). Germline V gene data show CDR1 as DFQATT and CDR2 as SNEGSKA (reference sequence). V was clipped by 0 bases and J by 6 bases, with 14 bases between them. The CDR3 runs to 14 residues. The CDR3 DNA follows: TGCAGTGCTAGAGATCTCCGTGAGGGTCAGACCCAGTACTTC. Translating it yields CSARDLREGQTQYF.

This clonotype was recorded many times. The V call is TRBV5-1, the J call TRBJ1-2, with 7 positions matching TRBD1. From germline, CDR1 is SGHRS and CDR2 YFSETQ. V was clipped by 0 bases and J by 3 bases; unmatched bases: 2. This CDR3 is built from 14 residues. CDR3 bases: TGCGCCAGCAGCTTGGACAGGGGCGACTATGGCTACACCTTC. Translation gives CASSLDRGDYGYTF.

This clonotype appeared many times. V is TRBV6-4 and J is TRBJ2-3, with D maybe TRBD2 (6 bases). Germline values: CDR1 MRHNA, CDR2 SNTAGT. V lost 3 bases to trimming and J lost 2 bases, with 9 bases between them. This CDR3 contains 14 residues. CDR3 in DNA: TGTGCCAGCAGTGAGGGAGGCCCCACAGATACGCAGTATTTT. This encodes CASSEGGPTDTQYF.

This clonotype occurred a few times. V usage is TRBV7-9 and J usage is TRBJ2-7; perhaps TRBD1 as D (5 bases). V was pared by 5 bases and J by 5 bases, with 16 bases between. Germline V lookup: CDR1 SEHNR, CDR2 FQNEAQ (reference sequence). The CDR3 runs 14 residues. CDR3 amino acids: CASSLYRSRDEQYF. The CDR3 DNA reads TGTGCCAGCAGCCTTTACAGGAGCCGCGACGAGCAGTACTTC. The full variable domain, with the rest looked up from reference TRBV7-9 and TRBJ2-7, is DTGVSQNPRHKITKRGQNVTFRCDPISEHNRLYWYRQTLGQGPEFLTYFQNEAQLEKSRLLSDRFSAERPKGSFSTLEIQRTEQGDSAMYLCASSLYRSRDEQYFGPGTRLTVT.

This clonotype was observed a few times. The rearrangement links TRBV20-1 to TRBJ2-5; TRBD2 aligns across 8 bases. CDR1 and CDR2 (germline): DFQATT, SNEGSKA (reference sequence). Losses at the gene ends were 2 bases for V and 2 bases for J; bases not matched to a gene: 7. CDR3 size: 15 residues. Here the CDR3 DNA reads TGCAGTGCTAGACACAGCGGGGGCCTACAAGAGACCCAGTACTTC. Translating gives CSARHSGGLQETQYF.

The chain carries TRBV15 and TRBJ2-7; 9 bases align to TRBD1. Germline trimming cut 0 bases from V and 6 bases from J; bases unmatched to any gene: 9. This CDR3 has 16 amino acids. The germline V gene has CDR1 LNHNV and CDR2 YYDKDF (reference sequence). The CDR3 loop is CATSRETGGASGEQYF. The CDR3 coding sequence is TGTGCCACCAGCAGAGAAACAGGGGGCGCGTCTGGCGAGCAGTACTTC.